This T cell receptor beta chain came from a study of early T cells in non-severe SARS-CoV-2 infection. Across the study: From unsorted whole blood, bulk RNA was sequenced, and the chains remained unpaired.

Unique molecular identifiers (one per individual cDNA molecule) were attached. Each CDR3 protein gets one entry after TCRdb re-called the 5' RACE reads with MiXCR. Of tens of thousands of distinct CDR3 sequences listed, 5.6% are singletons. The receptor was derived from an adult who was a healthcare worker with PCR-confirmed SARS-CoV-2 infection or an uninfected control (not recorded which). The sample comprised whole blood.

CDR3 in DNA: TGTGCCAGCAGCCGTTCAAAGGGTGGGTCCCAGTACTTC. Translation gives CASSRSKGGSQYF. This chain links TRBV7-6 with TRBJ2-5, with D hard to call. The germline V and J ends were trimmed by 5 bases and 9 bases, with 16 bases remaining between them. The CDR3 contains 13 residues. The germline CDR1 and CDR2 sequences are SGHVS and FNYEAQ.